The 28 T cell receptor beta chains given below trace back to one sample, sequenced in a study of blood T cell repertoires in COVID-19. The repertoire was sequenced with immunoSEQ multiplex PCR; TCRdb's copy has only in-frame clones and lacks some. The sample shows more than 250,000 clones, approximately 86% of them seen only once. The specimen was peripheral blood. Source of these receptors: a young woman who had recovered from COVID-19.

The V and J genes are TRBV5-1 and TRBJ1-1; D is unresolved. V gave up 2 bases and J gave up 1 base, with 6 bases separating them. The CDR3 contains 13 residues. Germline-derived CDR1 and CDR2 are SGHRS and YFSETQ. The CDR3 here is CASSLGENTEAFF. The DNA for the CDR3 is TGCGCCAGCAGCTTAGGAGAGAACACTGAAGCTTTCTTT.

The chain employs TRBV28 and TRBJ2-1; the match to TRBD2 covers 7 bases. Trimming at V came to 4 bases and at J to 7 bases, leaving 7 bases not matched to a gene. Germline-derived CDR1 and CDR2 are MDHEN and SYDVKM. This CDR3 is 14 amino acids long. CDR3 sequence: CASSSLLALNEQFF. The CDR3 DNA sequence: TGTGCCAGCAGTTCGTTACTAGCGCTGAATGAGCAGTTCTTC.

This chain links TRBV4-1 with TRBJ1-2; D is undetermined. There are 16 residues in the CDR3. CDR1 MGHRA and CDR2 YSYEKL come from the germline V gene. Trimming removed 0 bases at V and 2 bases at J, with 13 bases between. The CDR3 DNA follows: TGCGCCAGCAGCCAAGATCGGAGCGGCAGAAACTATGGCTACACCTTC. It translates to CASSQDRSGRNYGYTF.

The rearrangement joins TRBV5-6 to TRBJ2-7; 11 positions agree with TRBD1. The CDR3 is 18 amino acids. V shed 3 bases, J shed 0 bases, and the junction held 11 bases outside the gene matches. Germline assignment: CDR1 SGHDT and CDR2 YYEEEE. The CDR3 DNA reads TGTGCCAGCAGCTCCCATCGGACAGGGGGCCTCCCCTCCTACGAGCAGTACTTC. Encoded protein: CASSSHRTGGLPSYEQYF.

The chain is built from TRBV7-2 and TRBJ2-5, with a possible D match to TRBD1 (5 bases). Germline CDR1 SGHTA, CDR2 FQGNSA. This CDR3 is 15 amino acids long. The V end lost 5 bases, the J end lost 5 bases, and 18 bases lay between the germline ends. The CDR3 bases are TGTGCCAGCAGCGACAGAGGCGGCCCAGCTGAGACCCAGTACTTC. It yields the protein CASSDRGGPAETQYF.

The rearrangement uses TRBV27 and TRBJ2-5; TRBD1 aligns across 8 bases. In germline, CDR1 is MNHEY, CDR2 SMNVEV (reference sequence). V lost 6 bases, J lost 10 bases, and 19 bases stayed unmatched. The CDR3 is 16 amino acids. CDR3: CASSRDPGTGMGGQYF. CDR3 DNA sequence: TGTGCCAGCAGCAGAGACCCCGGGACAGGAATGGGTGGCCAGTACTTC.

This chain connects TRBV25-1 to TRBJ1-2, with D possibly being TRBD1 (6 bases). The germline V gene encodes CDR1 MGHDK and CDR2 SYGVNS. Trimming stripped 4 bases from V and 3 bases from J, with 12 bases between. This CDR3 contains 14 residues. The CDR3 DNA sequence: TGTGCCAGCAGTGTTCCAGGGGTTGACTATGGCTACACCTTC. It codes for CASSVPGVDYGYTF.

The CDR3 loop reads CASSLTGDFNQPQHF. As DNA, the CDR3 is TGTGCCAGCAGCTTGACGGGAGACTTTAATCAGCCCCAGCATTTT. This chain joins TRBV7-9 and TRBJ1-5, with D hard to call. V was trimmed by 3 bases and J by 4 bases, leaving 13 bases between them. The CDR3 extends over 15 amino acids. Germline V CDR1 and CDR2: SEHNR, FQNEAQ (reference sequence).

The V call is TRBV15, the J call TRBJ2-1; 8 bases line up with TRBD2. From germline, CDR1 is LNHNV and CDR2 YYDKDF (reference sequence). Trimming took 2 bases from V and 5 from J; bases not matched to a gene: 8. This CDR3 spans 16 amino acids. Here the CDR3 reads CATSRSIAGINNEQFF. The CDR3 nucleotides read TGTGCCACCAGCAGATCTATAGCGGGAATAAACAATGAGCAGTTCTTC.

The V call is TRBV28, the J call TRBJ2-7, with a weak D call TRBD2 (6 bases). The V gene lost 2 bases and the J gene lost 6 bases, with 8 bases spanning the gap. CDR3 length: 12 amino acids. Per the germline V gene, CDR1 is MDHEN and CDR2 is SYDVKM. Written as DNA, the CDR3 is TGTGCCAGCAGTTTAGGAGGGCGCGAGCAGTACTTC. Its protein is CASSLGGREQYF.

The gene calls are TRBV11-2 and TRBJ2-3, with a tentative D call TRBD2 (6 bases). Germline values: CDR1 SGHAT, CDR2 FQNNGV. V lost 2 bases, J lost 6 bases, and 12 bases lay in between. CDR3 size: 14 residues. The CDR3 region is CASSLLGGGDTQYF. In DNA form, the CDR3 reads TGTGCCAGCAGCTTATTGGGGGGTGGGGATACGCAGTATTTT.

This sequence joins TRBV5-4 and TRBJ2-3, with 7 bases identical to TRBD2. Germline CDR1 is SGHNT and CDR2 is YYREEE (reference sequence). V was pared by 4 bases and J by 2 bases, with 4 bases of the junction left unmatched. This CDR3 spans 14 amino acids. The CDR3 nucleotides read TGTGCCAGCAGCAATAGCGGGTACACAGATACGCAGTATTTT. This translates into CASSNSGYTDTQYF.

This chain uses TRBV29-1 with TRBJ2-1; 8 bases map to TRBD2. The CDR3 spans 18 residues. The junction had 18 bases not matched to a gene; V was cut back by 3 bases and J by 5 bases. Germline lookup yields CDR1 SQVTM and CDR2 ANQGSEA. The CDR3 reads CSVEFVGLGVLGDNEQFF. CDR3 DNA sequence: TGCAGCGTTGAGTTCGTGGGACTAGGGGTACTTGGGGACAATGAGCAGTTCTTC.

The V gene is TRBV6-5, the J gene TRBJ1-2, with D perhaps TRBD1 (5 bases). Germline lookup yields CDR1 MNHEY and CDR2 SVGAGI. This CDR3 region has 13 residues. The germline V and J ends were trimmed by 4 bases and 4 bases, with 10 bases remaining between them. The CDR3 sequence is CASSLTGLYGYTF. Here the CDR3 DNA reads TGTGCCAGCAGTTTAACAGGCCTCTATGGCTACACCTTC.

The DNA for the CDR3 is TGTGCCACCAGTGACCCTGGACAGGGGGCGAAAAGAGATACGCAGTATTTT. It is translated as CATSDPGQGAKRDTQYF. The V call is TRBV24-1, the J call TRBJ2-3, with 11 bases aligning to TRBD1. CDR3 size: 17 residues. V trimming: 4 bases; J trimming: 5 bases; junction bases outside the gene matches: 10. Germline CDR1 and CDR2: KGHDR and SFDVKD.

This sequence joins TRBV29-1 and TRBJ1-3; TRBD1 might be the D (6 bases). There are 13 residues in the CDR3. Trimming left V 7 bases short and J 0 bases short, with 10 bases between. CDR1 and CDR2 (germline): SQVTM, ANQGSEA. Here the CDR3 DNA reads TGCAGCGCTCAGGGGAACTCTGGAAACACCATATATTTT. It codes for CSAQGNSGNTIYF.

This clone was counted once. This chain connects TRBV12-3 or TRBV12-4 to TRBJ1-1; D is perhaps TRBD1 (6 bases). Trimming removed 9 bases at V and 4 bases at J, with 12 bases between. The CDR3 contains 12 residues. This CDR3 reads CASSGVGTEAFF. Here the CDR3 DNA reads TGTGCCAGTTCAGGGGTTGGCACTGAAGCTTTCTTT.

This clone has a single count. The chain joins TRBV14 to TRBJ2-1, with D possibly being TRBD1 (6 bases). V lost 5 bases and J lost 9, with 11 bases in between. The V gene's germline CDR1 is SGHDN and CDR2 FVKESK. This CDR3 has 12 amino acids. The CDR3 nucleotides read TGTGCCAGCAGCTACACAGGGATTGAGCAGTTCTTC. Translating gives CASSYTGIEQFF.

The rearrangement links TRBV7-3 to TRBJ1-1; 8 nucleotides align to TRBD1. The junction had 3 bases not matched to a gene; V was cut back by 5 bases and J by 1 base. The CDR3 contains 14 residues. The V gene's germline CDR1 is SGHTA and CDR2 FQGTGA. The CDR3 bases are TGTGCCAGCAGCGTGGGGACAGGGAACACTGAAGCTTTCTTT. It encodes CASSVGTGNTEAFF.

V and J are TRBV7-8 and TRBJ1-4; 10 positions agree with TRBD1. In germline, CDR1 is SGHVS, CDR2 FQNEAQ. With 5 bases clipped from V and 8 bases from J, the junction kept 5 bases outside the gene matches. The CDR3 has 14 residues. CDR3 sequence: CASSPGQGREKLFF. The CDR3 DNA sequence: TGTGCCAGCAGCCCGGGACAGGGGAGGGAAAAACTGTTTTTT. Full variable domain (outside the CDR3, taken from reference TRBV7-8 and TRBJ1-4): GAGVSQSPRYKVAKRGQDVALRCDPISGHVSLFWYQQALGQGPEFLTYFQNEAQLDKSGLPSDRFFAERPEGSVSTLKIQRTQQEDSAVYLCASSPGQGREKLFFGSGTQLSVL.

This chain joins TRBV29-1 and TRBJ2-3; 7 bases agree with TRBD1. The CDR3 sequence is 13 residues long. Germline V lookup: CDR1 SQVTM, CDR2 ANQGSEA. With 4 bases clipped from V and 4 bases from J, the junction kept 5 bases outside the gene matches. The CDR3 protein is CSVAQGVSDTQYF. The CDR3 bases are TGCAGCGTTGCGCAGGGGGTATCAGATACGCAGTATTTT.

CDR3 protein: CASSLQGRGENTEAFF. The CDR3 nucleotides read TGTGCCAGCAGCTTACAAGGCAGGGGGGAGAACACTGAAGCTTTCTTT. The rearrangement joins TRBV11-3 to TRBJ1-1; 7 bases match TRBD1. The CDR3 is made up of 16 amino acids. V shed 2 bases and J 1 base; nucleotides not matched to a gene: 7. Germline V gene data show CDR1 as SGHNT and CDR2 as YENEEA.

V gene TRBV19 combines with J gene TRBJ2-3; no reliable D call. CDR3 length: 13 amino acids. CDR1 is LNHDA, CDR2 SQIVND, per germline (reference sequence). Trimming left V 4 bases short and J 6 bases short, with 11 bases between. The CDR3 DNA reads as TGTGCCAGTAGTACCCCACCCCGGGATACGCAGTATTTT. Amino acids: CASSTPPRDTQYF.

V is TRBV3-1 (or the pseudogene TRBV3-2) and J is TRBJ2-5; TRBD1 aligns across 7 bases. The CDR3 loop spans 14 amino acids. The V segment lost 3 bases and the J segment 0 bases; nucleotides outside the gene matches: 1. Germline V CDR1 and CDR2: LGHDT, YNNKEL (reference sequence). The CDR3 reads CASSQGTDQETQYF. As DNA, the CDR3 is TGTGCCAGCAGCCAGGGGACAGACCAAGAGACCCAGTACTTC.

The chain joins TRBV7-2 to TRBJ1-2; 7 bases are a match to TRBD1. The germline V gene encodes CDR1 SGHTA and CDR2 FQGNSA. This CDR3 contains 16 residues. With V trimmed by 5 bases and J by 3 bases, 12 bases remained unmatched. CDR3 region: CASSPDRRPTHYGYTF. The CDR3 DNA reads as TGTGCCAGCAGCCCGGACAGGCGCCCCACTCACTATGGCTACACCTTC.

V is TRBV3-1 (or the pseudogene TRBV3-2) and J is TRBJ2-1, with 15 bases that match TRBD2. Germline V gene sequence: CDR1 LGHDT, CDR2 YNNKEL (reference sequence). The CDR3 extends over 16 amino acids. J was trimmed by 8 bases and V by 4 bases; bases with no gene match: 6. The CDR3 reads CASSPPGLAGGYEQFF. In DNA form, the CDR3 reads TGTGCCAGCAGCCCACCGGGACTAGCGGGAGGATATGAGCAGTTCTTC.

The chain recombines TRBV28 with TRBJ1-1; D not certain. CDR1 is MDHEN, CDR2 SYDVKM, per germline. Trimming cost V 3 bases and J 0 bases, with 8 bases left between them. CDR3 length: 14 residues. CDR3 amino acids: CASSLRQMNTEAFF. As DNA, the CDR3 is TGTGCCAGCAGTTTGCGCCAAATGAACACTGAAGCTTTCTTT.

The rearrangement uses TRBV7-2 and TRBJ2-7; 14 nucleotides match TRBD2. This CDR3 contains 17 residues. The V and J ends lost 5 bases and 2 bases, in that order; junction bases with no gene match: 8. Germline loops: CDR1 SGHTA, CDR2 FQGNSA. Here the CDR3 reads CASSARTSGGNAYEQYF. Written as DNA, the CDR3 is TGTGCCAGCAGCGCCCGGACTAGCGGGGGGAATGCCTACGAGCAGTACTTC.